These T cell receptor beta chains were read from a single sample in a study of blood T cells in healthy people across ages. MiXCR was run by TCRdb on the 5' RACE reads, yielding one entry per CDR3 protein. The table shows about 1,400,000 distinct CDR3 sequences, with 59% occurring only once. The sample was blood. These receptors originate from a man aged 18 to 29 in good health. Both conserved end residues are part of each CDR3. A D gene is named only where the DNA matches it firmly. Expanded clones get a size class; other rows say once, few or many, or leave the size out.

CDR3 length	J gene	V gene	clone size	D gene	CDR3 DNA	CDR3 protein
13	TRBJ2-5	TRBV6-2/TRBV6-3	few	TRBD1	TGTGCCAGCAGTCCCGACAGGGTTCAGACCCAGTACTTC	CASSPDRVQTQYF
15	TRBJ2-5	TRBV18	NA	TRBD2	TGTGCCAGCTCACGCGGGACTAGCGAGGACAATGAGCAGTACTTC	CASSRGTSEDNEQYF
15	TRBJ2-2	TRBV12-3/TRBV12-4	NA	TRBD2	TGTGCCAGCAGTTTAACCAGCGGGGGCCCAAGGGAGCTGTTTTTT	CASSLTSGGPRELFF
13	TRBJ2-7	TRBV3-1	many	NA	TGCGCCAGCAGCCAAGGCCGAACCTACGAGCAGTACTTC	CASSQGRTYEQYF
15	TRBJ2-2	TRBV5-4	once	TRBD2	TGTGCCAGCAGGACTAGCGGGAGTGGGATCGGGGAGCTGTTTTTT	CASRTSGSGIGELFF
14	TRBJ1-2	TRBV10-3	few	TRBD1	TGTGCCATCAGGCAGACAGGGGGTAACTATGGCTACACCTTC	CAIRQTGGNYGYTF
15	TRBJ2-1	TRBV28	NA	TRBD1	TGTGCCAGCAACCCAACCAGGACAGGGGGCAATGAGCAGTTCTTC	CASNPTRTGGNEQFF
13	TRBJ2-5	TRBV12-3/TRBV12-4	many	NA	TGTGCCAGCAGCTTAGGAGGGGGAGAGACCCAGTACTTC	CASSLGGGETQYF
16	TRBJ2-7	TRBV21-1	NA	NA	TGTGCCAGCAGCAAAGGAGGTCGGACAGTAACATACGAGCAGTACTTC	CASSKGGRTVTYEQYF
14	TRBJ1-5	TRBV20-1	NA	NA	TGCAGTGCTAGAGATCCGGCAGGCGATCAGCCCCAGCATTTT	CSARDPAGDQPQHF
17	TRBJ2-6	TRBV12-3/TRBV12-4	NA	TRBD1	TGTGCCAGCAGTGGATATATGGACAGGGCCGGGGCCAACGTCCTGACTTTC	CASSGYMDRAGANVLTF
16	TRBJ2-3	TRBV25-1	NA	NA	TGTGCCAGCAGTGAATATACGGATAGTCACACAGATACGCAGTATTTT	CASSEYTDSHTDTQYF
12	TRBJ2-5	TRBV20-1	NA	NA	TGCAGTGCTAGAGGAGGGGTGGAGACCCAGTACTTC	CSARGGVETQYF
12	TRBJ2-1	TRBV27	once	NA	TGTGCCAGCAGTCCCCTCCAAGAGACCCAGTTCTTC	CASSPLQETQFF
14	TRBJ1-5	TRBV30	NA	NA	TGTGCCTGGATGCCTCAGGAGGGAAATCAGCCCCAGCATTTT	CAWMPQEGNQPQHF
15	TRBJ2-3	TRBV29-1	NA	NA	TGCAGCGTTGTCGGGCAGCTGGACGCCACAGATACGCAGTATTTT	CSVVGQLDATDTQYF
16	TRBJ2-5	TRBV7-8	NA	NA	TGTGCCAGCAGCTTAGCAGGGCGGGGGCCGGGGGAGACCCAGTACTTC	CASSLAGRGPGETQYF
15	TRBJ2-5	TRBV28	NA	NA	TGTGCCAGCAGTTCCGGGACAATCAACCAAGAGACCCAGTACTTC	CASSSGTINQETQYF
16	TRBJ2-7	TRBV4-3	once	NA	TGCGCCAGCAGCCAAGATACACGGGGGTTCTCCTACGAGCAGTACTTC	CASSQDTRGFSYEQYF
16	TRBJ2-3	TRBV2	NA	NA	TGTGCCAGCAGCCCACGATTGAACCTTGGCACAGATACGCAGTATTTT	CASSPRLNLGTDTQYF
14	TRBJ2-7	TRBV5-1	few	TRBD1	TGCGCCAGCAGCTCCGCCGGGACAGGGATCGAGCAGTACTTC	CASSSAGTGIEQYF
16	TRBJ1-6	TRBV6-5	few	NA	TGTGCCAGCAGGGCGTCAGTCGGCTCCTATAATTCACCCCTCCACTTT	CASRASVGSYNSPLHF
16	TRBJ2-1	TRBV20-1	NA	NA	TGCAGTGCTAGGGTAGCGGAGTCGCGCTGGGAAGAGGAGCAGTTCTTC	CSARVAESRWEEEQFF
16	TRBJ2-3	TRBV4-1	NA	NA	TGCGCCAGCAGCCACCTTGAGGGGCAGGGCACAGATACGCAGTATTTT	CASSHLEGQGTDTQYF
12	TRBJ2-7	TRBV6-1	NA	NA	TGTGCCAGCAGTGATGGTGGGGCCGAGCAGTACTTC	CASSDGGAEQYF
14	TRBJ2-1	TRBV29-1	NA	TRBD2	TGCAGCGCAAGGGGTTTTAGCGGGAGGAATGAGCAGTTCTTC	CSARGFSGRNEQFF
13	TRBJ2-1	TRBV29-1	NA	TRBD2	TGCAGCGTGCGGGGGGGCCGATACAATGAGCAGTTCTTC	CSVRGGRYNEQFF
15	TRBJ1-1	TRBV5-1	NA	NA	TGCGCCAGCAGCTTGGGGCGGGGGGCGAACACTGAAGCTTTCTTT	CASSLGRGANTEAFF
13	TRBJ2-3	TRBV6-2/TRBV6-3	NA	NA	TGTGCCAGCAGACCCGTCCACGAAGATACGCAGTATTTT	CASRPVHEDTQYF
14	TRBJ2-3	TRBV14	NA	NA	TGTGCCAGCAACCTAAATGGCGTTGGAGATACGCAGTATTTT	CASNLNGVGDTQYF
16	TRBJ1-4	TRBV15	NA	NA	TGTGCCACCAGCAGAAAGGTCGGCGCAACTAATGAAAAACTGTTTTTT	CATSRKVGATNEKLFF
14	TRBJ2-7	TRBV6-5	NA	NA	TGTGCCAGCAGGCCTCACGTCCCGGATTGGGAGCAGTACTTC	CASRPHVPDWEQYF
14	TRBJ2-2	TRBV27	NA	NA	TGTGCCAGCAGTCCCTTATGGAGGACCGGGGAGCTGTTTTTT	CASSPLWRTGELFF
13	TRBJ1-6	TRBV20-1	NA	TRBD1	TGCAGTGCAAAGGGACAGGTCAATTCACCCCTCCACTTT	CSAKGQVNSPLHF
15	TRBJ1-4	TRBV2	NA	NA	TGTGCCAGCACCCCGTTCTTCGGGGGCCGGGAAAAACTGTTTTTT	CASTPFFGGREKLFF
15	TRBJ2-3	TRBV11-2	NA	NA	TGTGCCAGCAGCTTTCGGCGGGCTACCTTTGATACGCAGTATTTT	CASSFRRATFDTQYF
13	TRBJ2-7	TRBV12-3/TRBV12-4	NA	TRBD2	TGTGCCTCCGCGTGGCGGGAGTACTACGAGCAGTACTTC	CASAWREYYEQYF
14	TRBJ2-5	TRBV6-6	NA	NA	TGTGCCAGCAGCCACCGGGGCTCACAAGAGACCCAGTACTTC	CASSHRGSQETQYF
14	TRBJ1-1	TRBV9	NA	TRBD1	TGTGCCAGCAGCGTGGTAGGGGGCGGCACTGAAGCTTTCTTT	CASSVVGGGTEAFF
14	TRBJ2-7	TRBV6-5	NA	NA	TGTGCCAGCAGAAATGGGTTATCAACCTACGAGCAGTACTTC	CASRNGLSTYEQYF
14	TRBJ2-1	TRBV20-1	once	NA	TGCAGTGCTAGAGATTGGCAGGATTTAGGGGAGCAGTTCTTC	CSARDWQDLGEQFF
15	TRBJ2-7	TRBV7-6	NA	NA	TGTGCCAGCAGCCCGTCGCCAGCGGCCTCCTACGGGCAGTACTTC	CASSPSPAASYGQYF
14	TRBJ1-5	TRBV15	NA	NA	TGTGCCACCAGCAGGGGGGGGGAAGGTCAGCCCCAGCATTTT	CATSRGGEGQPQHF
13	TRBJ1-2	TRBV29-1	NA	NA	TGCAGCGTTGCCCCCAGGGATGTTAATGGCTACACCTTC	CSVAPRDVNGYTF
13	TRBJ1-2	TRBV6-1	NA	NA	TGTGCCAGCAGTGAAAGGGGGGACTATGGCTACACCTTC	CASSERGDYGYTF
14	TRBJ2-3	TRBV12-3/TRBV12-4	many	NA	TGTGCCAGCAGTTTAGGGACTAGCACAGATACGCAGTATTTT	CASSLGTSTDTQYF
21	TRBJ2-1	TRBV11-2	NA	NA	TGTGCCAGCAGCTTAGTAGGAAGGACCATAACCCAAAAAAGCTCCTACAATGAGCAGTTCTTC	CASSLVGRTITQKSSYNEQFF
14	TRBJ1-1	TRBV6-5	NA	NA	TGTGCCAGCAGTGATCTTTCTTTAGGGGCTGAAGCTTTCTTT	CASSDLSLGAEAFF
13	TRBJ1-1	TRBV20-1	once	NA	TGCAGTGCTAGGGATTGGGTTAACACTGAAGCTTTCTTT	CSARDWVNTEAFF
16	TRBJ2-1	TRBV29-1	NA	NA	TGCAGCGTTGAAGTAGTGCAGGGTCTCTCCTACAATGAGCAGTTCTTC	CSVEVVQGLSYNEQFF
13	TRBJ1-2	TRBV6-5	once	TRBD1	TGTGCCAGCGGAACGGGACAGAGCTATGGCTACACCTTC	CASGTGQSYGYTF
13	TRBJ2-5	TRBV29-1	few	NA	TGCAGCGTTGTGATGGGATTCCAAGAGACCCAGTACTTC	CSVVMGFQETQYF